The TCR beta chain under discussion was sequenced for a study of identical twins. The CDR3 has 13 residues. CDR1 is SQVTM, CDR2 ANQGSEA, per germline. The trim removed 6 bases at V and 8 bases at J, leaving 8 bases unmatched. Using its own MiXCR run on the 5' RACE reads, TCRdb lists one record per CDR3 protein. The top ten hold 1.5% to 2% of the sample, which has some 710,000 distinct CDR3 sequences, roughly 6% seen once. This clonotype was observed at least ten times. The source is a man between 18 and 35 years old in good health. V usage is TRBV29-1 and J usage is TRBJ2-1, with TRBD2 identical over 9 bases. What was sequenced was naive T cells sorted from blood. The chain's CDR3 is CSVPGLAPDEQFF. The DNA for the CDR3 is TGCAGCGTACCGGGACTAGCTCCGGATGAGCAGTTCTTC.